The clone carrying this T cell receptor (beta chain) was recorded a few times. Its specificity is unknown. Trimming took 4 bases from V and 10 from J; bases not matched to a gene: 13. CDR3 length: 16 amino acids. The germline gives CDR1 SGHTA, CDR2 FQGNSA. The sample belongs to a study of T cell repertoires in cytomegalovirus infection. Looking at the study overall: As its CMV epitopes, the study selected recently identified HLA-C-restricted and well-studied HLA-B-restricted targets. The study, taken as a whole, reports: People with CMV and the relevant HLA were identified by cumulative public TCR beta family frequency.

In TCRdb, the reads were re-called with MiXCR into one record per CDR3 protein. Among roughly 45,000 distinct CDR3 sequences listed, 20% to 25% were seen once. The source of this sequence is a human donor in good health (CMV status not recorded). Some clones in this sample may be carry-over from other donors' samples. The gene calls are TRBV7-2 and TRBJ2-1; 10 bases match TRBD1. Sequencing used CD8+ T cells from cultured PBMCs, obtained from culture after CMV antigen stimulation. CDR3 protein: CASSSTPRDRGAEQFF. CDR3 DNA sequence: TGTGCCAGCAGCTCGACTCCTCGGGACAGGGGAGCCGAGCAGTTCTTC. Combining the CDR3 with reference TRBV7-2 and TRBJ2-1 gives the whole variable domain GAGVSQSPSNKVTEKGKDVELRCDPISGHTALYWYRQSLGQGLEFLIYFQGNSAPDKSGLPSDRFSAERTGGSVSTLTIQRTQQEDSAVYLCASSSTPRDRGAEQFFGPGTRLTVL.